This is a list of T cell receptor beta chains from one sample in a study of blood T cell repertoires in COVID-19. Assay: immunoSEQ multiplex PCR; the TCRdb copy retains only in-frame clones and omits some. The sample shows 75,000 to 90,000 clones, around 91% of them seen only once. The sample taken for sequencing was peripheral blood. The source is a woman in her forties or fifties in a cohort sampled during active COVID-19. Each CDR3 is given with its conserved first and last residue. Each record gives: J gene, V gene, CDR3 protein.

>TRBJ1-3|TRBV7-9
CAGGASGNTIYF
>TRBJ2-2|TRBV30
CAWSVKPGVGNTGELFF
>TRBJ1-5|TRBV28
CASRTGTDYSNQPQHF
>TRBJ2-3|TRBV27
CASSSPGGADTQYF
>TRBJ2-5|TRBV28
CASSSRRDFGDQETQYF
>TRBJ2-1|TRBV5-6
CASSPTNSYNEQFF
>TRBJ1-2|TRBV28
CASSSYVYLSANYGYTF
>TRBJ2-5|TRBV3-1/TRBV3-2
CASSQASGTSGTQYF
>TRBJ2-7|TRBV13
CASSPKQTDYEQYF
>TRBJ1-1|TRBV6-5
CASRGGGGRITEAFF
>TRBJ1-2|TRBV6-6
CASSFDSVYGYTF
>TRBJ2-1|TRBV2
CASVTDGSSYNEQFF
>TRBJ2-7|TRBV6-1
CASSVSLAGGRGEQYF
>TRBJ2-3|TRBV3-1/TRBV3-2
CASSQDSVGLAGEGADTQYF
>TRBJ1-2|TRBV7-6
CASSPTPGQYYGYTF